This TCR beta chain was recovered during a study of cytomegalovirus exposure and HLA in healthy donors. The study ran its PCR with 60 Vbeta and 13 Jbeta primers. Method: immunoSEQ multiplex PCR; TCRdb's copy keeps in-frame clones and lacks some. The sample shows 100,000 to 120,000 clones, about four fifths of them seen only once. Study-wide results and caveats: A previous analysis found most TCR beta V segments productive roughly 87% or roughly 30% of the time. The study assumed roughly uniform donor sequencing depth for presence/absence analyses. In vitro work confirmed that a few CMV-associated chains recognize CMV antigens. Among the sequence variants, a highly shared cluster was likely an artifact of sequencing.

Points on this clone: Antigen unknown.

V gave up 4 bases and J gave up 2 bases, with 8 bases separating them. Germline values: CDR1 SNHLY, CDR2 FYNNEI. CDR3 length equals 14 residues. The TCR was taken from a woman aged 55-69 years in good health and CMV-seropositive. The V call is TRBV2, the J call TRBJ2-2; D is undetermined. The sequencing sample was made of PBMCs. The CDR3 nucleotides read TGTGCCAGCAGTGTAGTACGAAACACCGGGGAGCTGTTTTTT. It codes for CASSVVRNTGELFF.